This entry lists 10 T cell receptor beta chains sequenced from one sample in a study of shared clonotypes between healthy human individuals. This table comes from immunoSEQ multiplex PCR, and its TCRdb copy is limited to in-frame clones, with some not included. The sample contains 2 million to 2.5 million clones, approximately 95% of which appear only once. Sequencing was performed on naive CD4+ T cells from PBMCs. Subset defined: CD45RA+ positively selected. These receptor sequences come from a man aged 18 to 29 in good health. Some clones in this sample may be carry-over from other donors' samples.

J is TRBJ2-3 and V is TRBV28; a weak D match, TRBD2 (5 bases). The V and J ends lost 5 bases and 0 bases respectively, with 12 bases between them. The V gene's germline CDR1 is MDHEN and CDR2 SYDVKM. The CDR3 spans 15 residues. The CDR3 DNA sequence: TGTGCCAGCAGTCCAGCTAGCCAGAGCACAGATACGCAGTATTTT. This codes for CASSPASQSTDTQYF. Combining the CDR3 with reference TRBV28 and TRBJ2-3 gives the whole variable domain DVKVTQSSRYLVKRTGEKVFLECVQDMDHENMFWYRQDPGLGLRLIYFSYDVKMKEKGDIPEGYSVSREKKERFSLILESASTNQTSMYLCASSPASQSTDTQYFGPGTRLTVL.

The CDR3 is CASSQLVAGGPFLYEQYF. The CDR3 nucleotides read TGCGCCAGCAGCCAACTGGTAGCGGGAGGGCCTTTTCTTTACGAGCAGTACTTC. The chain carries TRBV4-3 and TRBJ2-7; the match to TRBD2 covers 11 bases. The CDR3 length is 18 residues. V was clipped by 2 bases and J by 4 bases; unmatched bases: 13. Germline V gene data show CDR1 as LGHNA and CDR2 as YSLEER.

This clone was detected only a few times. The V and J genes are TRBV7-3 and TRBJ1-1; 7 nucleotides line up with TRBD1. Germline V gene data show CDR1 as SGHTA and CDR2 as FQGTGA. V trimming: 6 bases; J trimming: 3 bases; junction bases outside the gene matches: 7. The CDR3 runs to 14 residues. The chain's CDR3 is CASRLTGMDTEAFF. DNA for the CDR3: TGTGCCAGCAGACTGACAGGGATGGACACTGAAGCTTTCTTT.

This clone was detected only once. CDR3 region: CASSFVVVIQATTEAFF. Here the CDR3 DNA reads TGTGCCAGCAGCTTCGTCGTCGTTATACAGGCAACAACTGAAGCTTTCTTT. The chain uses TRBV7-3 and TRBJ1-1; possibly TRBD1 for D (5 bases). Germline V gene data show CDR1 as SGHTA and CDR2 as FQGTGA. This CDR3 is built from 17 residues. Trimming removed 3 bases from V and 5 bases from J, with 22 bases in between.

This clone was counted once. The V and J genes are TRBV2 and TRBJ1-1, with D perhaps matching TRBD1 (6 bases). V lost 6 bases to trimming and J lost 0 bases, with 11 bases between them. The germline V gene encodes CDR1 SNHLY and CDR2 FYNNEI. The CDR3 length is 14 residues. Here the CDR3 reads CASRKDSLNTEAFF. CDR3 DNA sequence: TGTGCCAGCAGGAAGGACAGCTTGAACACTGAAGCTTTCTTT.

The J gene is TRBJ2-1, the V gene TRBV13, with TRBD2 matching over 8 bases. V was clipped by 5 bases and J by 0 bases; unmatched bases: 3. Germline V gene data show CDR1 as PRHDT and CDR2 as FYEKMQ (reference sequence). The CDR3 has 15 amino acids. The CDR3 DNA is TGTGCCAGCAGCAACGGGAGGGCCTCCTACAATGAGCAGTTCTTC. It is translated as CASSNGRASYNEQFF.

The chain is built from TRBV30 and TRBJ1-5; TRBD1 agrees at 7 bases. The J segment lost 1 base and the V segment lost 0 bases, leaving 3 bases of the junction unmatched. Germline loops: CDR1 GTSNPN, CDR2 SVGIG (reference sequence). The CDR3 is 15 residues long. The CDR3 coding sequence is TGTGCCTGGAGTGTAGACAGGGTGAGCAATCAGCCCCAGCATTTT. Translated: CAWSVDRVSNQPQHF.

The chain is built from TRBV28 and TRBJ2-1, with TRBD2 identical over 16 bases. V was pared by 11 bases and J by 3 bases, with 7 bases of the junction left unmatched. The germline V gene encodes CDR1 MDHEN and CDR2 SYDVKM. CDR3 size: 16 residues. In nucleotides, the CDR3 is TGTGCCTTGATGGGACTAGCGGGAGGGTTCTACAATGAGCAGTTCTTC. Residues: CALMGLAGGFYNEQFF.

The chain carries TRBV28 and TRBJ2-7, with 10 bases identical to TRBD1. V shed 5 bases, J shed 11 bases, and the junction held 12 bases outside the gene matches. The CDR3 has 14 residues. Germline loops: CDR1 MDHEN, CDR2 SYDVKM. CDR3 sequence reads: CASSPAPRTGGEYF. CDR3 sequence (DNA): TGTGCCAGCAGTCCCGCACCTCGGACAGGGGGAGAGTACTTC.

J is TRBJ2-7 and V is TRBV30; 8 bases align to TRBD1. There are 14 residues in the CDR3. The germline gives CDR1 GTSNPN, CDR2 SVGIG (reference sequence). J gave up 5 bases and V 5 bases, and 11 bases lay outside the gene matches. The CDR3 nucleotides read TGTGCCTGGGACAGGGGAGTGCAGGTGAACGAGCAGTACTTC. This gives the protein CAWDRGVQVNEQYF.